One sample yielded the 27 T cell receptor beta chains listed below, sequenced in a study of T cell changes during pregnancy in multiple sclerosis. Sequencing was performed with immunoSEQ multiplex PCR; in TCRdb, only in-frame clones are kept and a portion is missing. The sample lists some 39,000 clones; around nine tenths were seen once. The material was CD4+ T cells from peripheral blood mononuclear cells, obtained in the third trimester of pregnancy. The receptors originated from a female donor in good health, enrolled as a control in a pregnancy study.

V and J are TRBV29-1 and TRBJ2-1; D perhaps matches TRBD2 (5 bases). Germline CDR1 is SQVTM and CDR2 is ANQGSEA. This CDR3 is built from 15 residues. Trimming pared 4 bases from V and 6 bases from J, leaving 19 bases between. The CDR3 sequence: CSVGVSGGMGNEQFF. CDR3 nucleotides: TGCAGCGTTGGAGTGTCAGGAGGTATGGGCAATGAGCAGTTCTTC.

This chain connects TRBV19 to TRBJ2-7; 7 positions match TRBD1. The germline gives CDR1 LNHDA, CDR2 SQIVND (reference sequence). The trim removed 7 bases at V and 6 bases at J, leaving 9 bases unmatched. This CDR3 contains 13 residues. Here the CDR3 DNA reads TGTGCCAGTAAAAGTGGACAGGAACGCGAGCAGTACTTC. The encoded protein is CASKSGQEREQYF. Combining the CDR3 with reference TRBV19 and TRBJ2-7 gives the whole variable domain DGGITQSPKYLFRKEGQNVTLSCEQNLNHDAMYWYRQDPGQGLRLIYYSQIVNDFQKGDIAEGYSVSREKKESFPLTVTSAQKNPTAFYLCASKSGQEREQYFGPGTRLTVT.

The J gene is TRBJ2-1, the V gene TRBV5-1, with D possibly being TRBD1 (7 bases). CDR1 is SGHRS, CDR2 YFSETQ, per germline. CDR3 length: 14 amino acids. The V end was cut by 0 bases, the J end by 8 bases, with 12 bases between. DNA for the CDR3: TGCGCCAGCAGCTTGGCAGGGGGGAGCGATGAGCAGTTCTTC. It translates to CASSLAGGSDEQFF.

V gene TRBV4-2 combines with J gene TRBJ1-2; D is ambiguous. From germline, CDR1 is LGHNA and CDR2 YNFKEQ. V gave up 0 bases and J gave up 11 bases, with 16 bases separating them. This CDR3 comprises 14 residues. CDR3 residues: CASSQDPGVTFYTF. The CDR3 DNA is TGTGCCAGCAGCCAAGATCCGGGAGTAACGTTTTACACCTTC.

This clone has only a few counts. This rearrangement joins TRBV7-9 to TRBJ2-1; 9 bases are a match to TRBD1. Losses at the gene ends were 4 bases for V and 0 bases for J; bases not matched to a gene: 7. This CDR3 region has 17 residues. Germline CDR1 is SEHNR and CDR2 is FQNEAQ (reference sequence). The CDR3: CASSSYRGLRSYNEQFF. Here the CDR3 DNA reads TGTGCCAGCAGCTCCTACAGGGGGCTCCGCTCCTACAATGAGCAGTTCTTC.

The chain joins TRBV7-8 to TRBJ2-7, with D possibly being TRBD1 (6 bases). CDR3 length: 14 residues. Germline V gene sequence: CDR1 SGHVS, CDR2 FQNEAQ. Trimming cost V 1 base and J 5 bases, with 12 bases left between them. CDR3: CASSLGDRTNEQYF. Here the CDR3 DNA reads TGTGCCAGCAGCTTAGGAGACAGGACCAACGAGCAGTACTTC.

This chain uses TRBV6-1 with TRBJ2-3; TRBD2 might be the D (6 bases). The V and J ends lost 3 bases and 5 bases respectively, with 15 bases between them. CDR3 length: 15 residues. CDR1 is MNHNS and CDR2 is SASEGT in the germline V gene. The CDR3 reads CASSDQGPEGDTQYF. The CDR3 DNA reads TGTGCCAGCAGTGACCAGGGCCCGGAGGGAGATACGCAGTATTTT.

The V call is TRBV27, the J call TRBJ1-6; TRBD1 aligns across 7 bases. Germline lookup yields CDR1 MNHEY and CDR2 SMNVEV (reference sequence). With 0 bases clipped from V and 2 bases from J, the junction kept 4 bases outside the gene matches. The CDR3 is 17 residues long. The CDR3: CASSLSTGAAYNSPLHF. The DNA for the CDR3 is TGTGCCAGCAGTTTATCTACAGGGGCGGCCTATAATTCACCCCTCCACTTT.

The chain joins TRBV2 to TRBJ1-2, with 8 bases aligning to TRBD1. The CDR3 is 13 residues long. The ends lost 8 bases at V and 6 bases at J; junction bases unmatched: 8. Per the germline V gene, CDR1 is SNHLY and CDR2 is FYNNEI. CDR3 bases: TGTGCCAGCTCCGGAGACAGGGGCCATGGCTACACCTTC. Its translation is CASSGDRGHGYTF.

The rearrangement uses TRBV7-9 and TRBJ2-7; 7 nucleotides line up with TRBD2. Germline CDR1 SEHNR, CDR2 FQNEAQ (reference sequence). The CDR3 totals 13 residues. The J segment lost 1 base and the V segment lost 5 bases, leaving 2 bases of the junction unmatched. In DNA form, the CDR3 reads TGTGCCAGCAGCAGTAGCGGGTCCTACGAGCAGTACTTC. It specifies CASSSSGSYEQYF.

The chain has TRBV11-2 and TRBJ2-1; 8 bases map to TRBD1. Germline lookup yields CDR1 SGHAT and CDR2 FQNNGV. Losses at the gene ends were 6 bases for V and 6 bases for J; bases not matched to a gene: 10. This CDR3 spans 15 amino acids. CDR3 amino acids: CASRSPGGGFNEQFF. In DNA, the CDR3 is TGTGCCAGCAGGAGCCCAGGGGGCGGTTTCAATGAGCAGTTCTTC.

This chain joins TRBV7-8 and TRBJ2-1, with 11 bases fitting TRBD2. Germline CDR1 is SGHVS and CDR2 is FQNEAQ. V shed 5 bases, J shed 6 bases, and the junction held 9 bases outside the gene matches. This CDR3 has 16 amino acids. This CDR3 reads CASSPLAGGTVNEQFF. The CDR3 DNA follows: TGTGCCAGCAGCCCCCTAGCGGGAGGTACAGTCAATGAGCAGTTCTTC.

The CDR3 loop reads CASSPGAGGNQPQHF. The CDR3 nucleotides are TGTGCCAGCAGCCCCGGGGCAGGGGGGAATCAGCCCCAGCATTTT. The V and J genes are TRBV9 and TRBJ1-5; 7 bases line up with TRBD1. From germline, CDR1 is SGDLS and CDR2 YYNGEE. The V gene end was trimmed by 4 bases and the J gene end by 4 bases; junction bases not matched to a gene: 8. The CDR3 extends over 15 amino acids.

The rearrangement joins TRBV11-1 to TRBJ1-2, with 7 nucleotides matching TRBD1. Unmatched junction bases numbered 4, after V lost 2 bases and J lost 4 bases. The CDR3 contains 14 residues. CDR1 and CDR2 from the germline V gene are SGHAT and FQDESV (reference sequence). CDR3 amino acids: CASSLTGASYGYTF. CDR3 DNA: TGTGCCAGCAGCTTAACAGGGGCCTCCTATGGCTACACCTTC.

CDR3 sequence: CASNSGLAGGLPKYNEQFF. The CDR3 coding sequence is TGTGCCAGCAACTCCGGACTAGCGGGAGGGCTACCCAAATACAATGAGCAGTTCTTC. The chain employs TRBV7-9 and TRBJ2-1; 15 bases match TRBD2. CDR3 length equals 19 residues. Per germline, CDR1 SEHNR and CDR2 FQNEAQ (reference sequence). Unmatched junction bases numbered 14, after V lost 7 bases and J lost 4 bases. Filled out from reference TRBV7-9 and TRBJ2-1, the complete variable domain reads DTGVSQNPRHKITKRGQNVTFRCDPISEHNRLYWYRQTLGQGPEFLTYFQNEAQLEKSRLLSDRFSAERPKGSFSTLEIQRTEQGDSAMYLCASNSGLAGGLPKYNEQFFGPGTRLTVL.

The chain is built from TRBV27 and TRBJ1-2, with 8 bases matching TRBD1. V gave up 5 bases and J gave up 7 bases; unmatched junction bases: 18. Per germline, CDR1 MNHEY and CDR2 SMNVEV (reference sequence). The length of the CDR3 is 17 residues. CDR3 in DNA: TGTGCCAGCAGTCCCAAGGGGACAGGAGGGACTCGGGGTGGCTACACCTTC. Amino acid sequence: CASSPKGTGGTRGGYTF.

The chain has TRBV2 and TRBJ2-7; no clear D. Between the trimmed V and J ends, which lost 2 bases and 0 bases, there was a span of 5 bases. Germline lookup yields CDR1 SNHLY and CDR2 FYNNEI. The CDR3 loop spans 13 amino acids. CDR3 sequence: CASSEPNSYEQYF. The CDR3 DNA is TGTGCCAGCAGTGAACCAAACTCCTACGAGCAGTACTTC.

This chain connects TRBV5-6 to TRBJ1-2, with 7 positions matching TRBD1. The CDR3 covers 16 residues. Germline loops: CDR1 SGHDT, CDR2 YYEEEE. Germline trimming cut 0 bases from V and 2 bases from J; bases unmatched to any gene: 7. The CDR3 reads CASSLARQGFNYGYTF. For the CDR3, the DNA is TGTGCCAGCAGCTTGGCGAGACAGGGTTTCAACTATGGCTACACCTTC. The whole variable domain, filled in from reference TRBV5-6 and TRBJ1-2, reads DAGVTQSPTHLIKTRGQQVTLRCSPKSGHDTVSWYQQALGQGPQFIFQYYEEEERQRGNFPDRFSGHQFPNYSSELNVNALLLGDSALYLCASSLARQGFNYGYTFGSGTRLTVV.

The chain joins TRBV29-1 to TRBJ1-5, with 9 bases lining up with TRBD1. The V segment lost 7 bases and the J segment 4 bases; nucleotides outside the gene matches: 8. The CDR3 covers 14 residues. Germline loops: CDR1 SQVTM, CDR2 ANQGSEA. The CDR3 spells CSAAGTGKNQPQHF. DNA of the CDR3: TGCAGCGCCGCTGGGACAGGGAAAAATCAGCCCCAGCATTTT. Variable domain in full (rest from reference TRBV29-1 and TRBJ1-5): SAVISQKPSRDICQRGTSLTIQCQVDSQVTMMFWYRQQPGQSLTLIATANQGSEATYESGFVIDKFPISRPNLTFSTLTVSNMSPEDSSIYLCSAAGTGKNQPQHFGDGTRLSIL.

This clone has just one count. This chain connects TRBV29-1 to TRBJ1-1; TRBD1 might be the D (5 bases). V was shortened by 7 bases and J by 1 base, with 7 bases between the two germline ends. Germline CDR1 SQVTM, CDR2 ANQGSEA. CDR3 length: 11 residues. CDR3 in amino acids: CSGGQNTEAFF. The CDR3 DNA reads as TGCAGCGGTGGACAGAACACTGAAGCTTTCTTT.

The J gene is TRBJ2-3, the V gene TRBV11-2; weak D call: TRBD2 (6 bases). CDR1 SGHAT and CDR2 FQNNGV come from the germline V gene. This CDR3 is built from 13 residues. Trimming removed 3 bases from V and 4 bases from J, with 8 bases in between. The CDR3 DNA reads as TGTGCCAGCAGCTTGGTAGCGGCAGATACGCAGTATTTT. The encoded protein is CASSLVAADTQYF. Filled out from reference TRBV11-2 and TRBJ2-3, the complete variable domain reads EAGVAQSPRYKIIEKRQSVAFWCNPISGHATLYWYQQILGQGPKLLIQFQNNGVVDDSQLPKDRFSAERLKGVDSTLKIQPAKLEDSAVYLCASSLVAADTQYFGPGTRLTVL.

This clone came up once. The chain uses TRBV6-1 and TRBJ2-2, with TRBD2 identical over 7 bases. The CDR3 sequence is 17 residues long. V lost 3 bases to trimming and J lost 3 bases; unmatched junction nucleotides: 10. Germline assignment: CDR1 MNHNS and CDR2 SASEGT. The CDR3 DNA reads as TGTGCCAGCAGTGATATTCCGGGACGGGGGGACACCGGGGAGCTGTTTTTT. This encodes CASSDIPGRGDTGELFF.

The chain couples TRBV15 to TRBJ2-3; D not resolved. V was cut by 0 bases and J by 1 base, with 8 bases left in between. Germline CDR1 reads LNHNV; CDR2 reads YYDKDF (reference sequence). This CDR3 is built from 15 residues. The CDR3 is CATSRERIGTDTQYF. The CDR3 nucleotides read TGTGCCACCAGCAGAGAGAGGATCGGCACAGATACGCAGTATTTT. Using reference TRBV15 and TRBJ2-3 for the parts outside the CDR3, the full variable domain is DAMVIQNPRYQVTQFGKPVTLSCSQTLNHNVMYWYQQKSSQAPKLLFHYYDKDFNNEADTPDNFQSRRPNTSFCFLDIRSPGLGDTAMYLCATSRERIGTDTQYFGPGTRLTVL.

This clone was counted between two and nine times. The CDR3 here is CASSLHHRRGNNEQFF. CDR3 sequence (DNA): TGTGCCAGCAGTTTACACCACCGGAGAGGAAACAATGAGCAGTTCTTC. The V gene is TRBV27, the J gene TRBJ2-1; no reliable D call. Deletions cut 2 bases from V and 5 bases from J, with 16 bases between. CDR1 MNHEY and CDR2 SMNVEV come from the germline V gene (reference sequence). The CDR3 is made up of 16 amino acids.

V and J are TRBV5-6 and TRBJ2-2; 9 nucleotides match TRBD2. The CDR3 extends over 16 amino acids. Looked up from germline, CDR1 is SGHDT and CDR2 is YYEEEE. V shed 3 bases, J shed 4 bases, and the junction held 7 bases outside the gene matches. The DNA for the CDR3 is TGTGCCAGCAGCTCTCTTGGGACTAGCCCCACCGGGGAGCTGTTTTTT. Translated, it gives CASSSLGTSPTGELFF. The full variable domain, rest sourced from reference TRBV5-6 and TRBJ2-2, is DAGVTQSPTHLIKTRGQQVTLRCSPKSGHDTVSWYQQALGQGPQFIFQYYEEEERQRGNFPDRFSGHQFPNYSSELNVNALLLGDSALYLCASSSLGTSPTGELFFGEGSRLTVL.

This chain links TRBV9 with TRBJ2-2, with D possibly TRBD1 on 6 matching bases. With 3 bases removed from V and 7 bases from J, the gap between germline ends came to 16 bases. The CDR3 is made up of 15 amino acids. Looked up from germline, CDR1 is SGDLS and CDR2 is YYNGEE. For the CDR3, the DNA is TGTGCCAGCAGCGGGCCAACCAACAGGGACGGGGAGCTGTTTTTT. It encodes CASSGPTNRDGELFF.

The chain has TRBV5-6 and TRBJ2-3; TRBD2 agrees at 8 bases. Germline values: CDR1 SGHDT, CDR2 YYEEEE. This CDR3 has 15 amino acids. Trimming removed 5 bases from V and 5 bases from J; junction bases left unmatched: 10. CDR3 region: CASSVSGLAGDTQYF. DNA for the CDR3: TGTGCCAGCAGTGTATCGGGTCTAGCGGGAGATACGCAGTATTTT.